What follows are 7 T cell receptor beta chains derived from one specimen sequenced in a study of blood T cell repertoires in COVID-19. Sequencing was performed with immunoSEQ multiplex PCR; in TCRdb, only in-frame clones are kept and a portion is missing. The sample shows about 150,000 clones, 76% of them seen only once. The sequencing sample was made of peripheral blood. All receptors come from a woman of 80 years or more with acute or convalescent COVID-19.

This clone appeared once. This same CDR3 is encoded by further DNA sequences in the sample. The rearrangement uses TRBV12-3 or TRBV12-4 and TRBJ1-5; D gene uncertain. The CDR3 length is 12 residues. Between the trimmed V and J ends, which lost 4 bases and 5 bases, there was a span of 6 bases. CDR3 bases: TGTGCCAGCAGTTCCAGTGATCAGCCCCAGCATTTT. Its protein is CASSSSDQPQHF.

This clone was found once. This chain connects TRBV19 to TRBJ1-5; D gene ambiguous. The CDR3 is 15 amino acids. Germline loops: CDR1 LNHDA, CDR2 SQIVND (reference sequence). Deletions cut 2 bases from V and 3 bases from J, with 11 bases between. The CDR3 loop is CASSIRRRPNQPQHF. DNA of the CDR3: TGTGCCAGTAGTATACGGAGGCGGCCCAATCAGCCCCAGCATTTT.

The chain combines TRBV5-5 with TRBJ1-6; 10 positions agree with TRBD1. Germline loops: CDR1 SGHKS, CDR2 YYEKEE (reference sequence). J gave up 9 bases and V 5 bases, and 5 bases lay outside the gene matches. The CDR3 runs 14 residues. The CDR3 nucleotides are TGTGCCAGCAGGACCGGGACAGGGGTTTCACCCCTCCACTTT. This gives the protein CASRTGTGVSPLHF.

This clone was seen only a few times. This chain connects TRBV25-1 to TRBJ1-1, with D maybe TRBD1 (5 bases). This CDR3 comprises 14 residues. V was trimmed by 3 bases and J by 10 bases, leaving 18 bases between them. Germline CDR1 is MGHDK and CDR2 is SYGVNS. In DNA form, the CDR3 reads TGTGCCAGCAGTGATATAAATCTCGCAGGGCGAGCTTTCTTT. The encoded protein is CASSDINLAGRAFF. Full variable domain (outside the CDR3, taken from reference TRBV25-1 and TRBJ1-1): EADIYQTPRYLVIGTGKKITLECSQTMGHDKMYWYQQDPGMELHLIHYSYGVNSTEKGDLSSESTVSRIRTEHFPLTLESARPSHTSQYLCASSDINLAGRAFFGQGTRLTVV.

The V and J genes are TRBV19 and TRBJ2-1; 7 nucleotides agree with TRBD1. The CDR3 is made up of 12 amino acids. V gave up 4 bases and J gave up 9 bases; unmatched junction bases: 3. CDR1 and CDR2 (germline): LNHDA, SQIVND (reference sequence). CDR3 in DNA: TGTGCCAGTAGTACACAGGGGCCTGAGCAGTTCTTC. Residues: CASSTQGPEQFF.

V usage is TRBV9 and J usage is TRBJ1-2; unclear D gene. Germline CDR1 is SGDLS and CDR2 is YYNGEE. The CDR3 length is 15 residues. V was cut by 4 bases and J by 2 bases, with 15 bases left in between. The chain's CDR3 is CASSPSEGVNYGYTF. CDR3 coding DNA: TGTGCCAGCAGCCCATCCGAAGGAGTAAACTATGGCTACACCTTC.

V and J are TRBV5-1 and TRBJ1-4, with D possibly TRBD1 on 6 matching bases. Germline V lookup: CDR1 SGHRS, CDR2 YFSETQ. The CDR3 contains 15 residues. V was trimmed by 0 bases and J by 5 bases, leaving 11 bases between them. The CDR3 DNA is TGCGCCAGCAGCTTGGACAGGGCTTTAAATGAAAAACTGTTTTTT. Its translation: CASSLDRALNEKLFF.